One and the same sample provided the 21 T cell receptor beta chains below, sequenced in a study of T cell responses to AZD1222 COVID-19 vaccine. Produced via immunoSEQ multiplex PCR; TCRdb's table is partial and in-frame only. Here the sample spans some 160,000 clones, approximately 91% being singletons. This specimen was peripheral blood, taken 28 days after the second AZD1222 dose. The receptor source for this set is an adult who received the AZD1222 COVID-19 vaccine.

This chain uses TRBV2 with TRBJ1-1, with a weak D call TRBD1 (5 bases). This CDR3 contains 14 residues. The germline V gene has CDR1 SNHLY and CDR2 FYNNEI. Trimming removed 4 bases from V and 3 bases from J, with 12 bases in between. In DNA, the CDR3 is TGTGCCAGCAGTGGGACATATCGGGACACTGAAGCTTTCTTT. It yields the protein CASSGTYRDTEAFF.

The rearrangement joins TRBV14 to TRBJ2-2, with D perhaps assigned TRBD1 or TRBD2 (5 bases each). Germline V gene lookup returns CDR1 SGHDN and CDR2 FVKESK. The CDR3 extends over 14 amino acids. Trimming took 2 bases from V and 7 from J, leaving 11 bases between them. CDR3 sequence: CASSQLGGYGELFF. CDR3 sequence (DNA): TGTGCCAGCAGCCAACTTGGGGGTTACGGGGAGCTGTTTTTT.

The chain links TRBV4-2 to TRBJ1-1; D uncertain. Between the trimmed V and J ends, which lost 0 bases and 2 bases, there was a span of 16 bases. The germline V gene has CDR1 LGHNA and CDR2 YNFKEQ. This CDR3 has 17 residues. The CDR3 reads CASSQESAGRRNTEAFF. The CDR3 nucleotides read TGTGCCAGCAGCCAAGAGTCGGCAGGACGCCGTAACACTGAAGCTTTCTTT.

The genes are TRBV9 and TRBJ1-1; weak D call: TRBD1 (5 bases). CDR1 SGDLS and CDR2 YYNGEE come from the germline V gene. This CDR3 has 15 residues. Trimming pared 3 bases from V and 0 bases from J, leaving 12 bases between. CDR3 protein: CASSASGGVNTEAFF. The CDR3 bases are TGTGCCAGCAGCGCCTCCGGGGGAGTGAACACTGAAGCTTTCTTT. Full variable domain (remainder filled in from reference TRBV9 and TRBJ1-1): DSGVTQTPKHLITATGQRVTLRCSPRSGDLSVYWYQQSLDQGLQFLIQYYNGEERAKGNILERFSAQQFPDLHSELNLSSLELGDSALYFCASSASGGVNTEAFFGQGTRLTVV.

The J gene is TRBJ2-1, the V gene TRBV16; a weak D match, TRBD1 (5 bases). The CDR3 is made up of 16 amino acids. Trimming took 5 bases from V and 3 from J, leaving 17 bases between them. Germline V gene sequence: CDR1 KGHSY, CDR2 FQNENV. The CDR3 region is CASSGQTGALYNEQFF. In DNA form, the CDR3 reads TGTGCCAGCAGCGGCCAGACTGGGGCCCTCTACAATGAGCAGTTCTTC. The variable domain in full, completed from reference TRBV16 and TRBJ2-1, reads GEEVAQTPKHLVRGEGQKAKLYCAPIKGHSYVFWYQQVLKNEFKFLISFQNENVFDETGMPKERFSAKCLPNSPCSLEIQATKLEDSAVYFCASSGQTGALYNEQFFGPGTRLTVL.

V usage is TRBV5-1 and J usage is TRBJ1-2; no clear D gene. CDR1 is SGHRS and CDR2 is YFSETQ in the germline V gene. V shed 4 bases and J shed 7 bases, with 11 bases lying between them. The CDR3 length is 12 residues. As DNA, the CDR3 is TGCGCCAGCAGCACAGACATAATTGGCTACACCTTC. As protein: CASSTDIIGYTF.

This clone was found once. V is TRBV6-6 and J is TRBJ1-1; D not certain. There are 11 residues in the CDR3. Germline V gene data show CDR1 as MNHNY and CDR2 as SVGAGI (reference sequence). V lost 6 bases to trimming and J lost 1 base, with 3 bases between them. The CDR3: CASSPNTEAFF. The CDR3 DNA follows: TGTGCCAGCAGCCCGAACACTGAAGCTTTCTTT.

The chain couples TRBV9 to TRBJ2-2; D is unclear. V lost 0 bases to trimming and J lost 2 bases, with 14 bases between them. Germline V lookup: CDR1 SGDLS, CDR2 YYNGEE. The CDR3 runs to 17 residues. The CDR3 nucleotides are TGTGCCAGCAGCGTAGCTGGGTCACACCTCAACACCGGGGAGCTGTTTTTT. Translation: CASSVAGSHLNTGELFF.

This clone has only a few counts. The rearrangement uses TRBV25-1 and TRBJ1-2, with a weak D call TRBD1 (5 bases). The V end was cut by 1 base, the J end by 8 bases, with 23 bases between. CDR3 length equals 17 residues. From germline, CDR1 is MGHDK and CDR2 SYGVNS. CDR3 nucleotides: TGTGCCAGCAGTGAATCTGGGGCAGGGAAATCGTTGGGCGGCTACACCTTC. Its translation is CASSESGAGKSLGGYTF.

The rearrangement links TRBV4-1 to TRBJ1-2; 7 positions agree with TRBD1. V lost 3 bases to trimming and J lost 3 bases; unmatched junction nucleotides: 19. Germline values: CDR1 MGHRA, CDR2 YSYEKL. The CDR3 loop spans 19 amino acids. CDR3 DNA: TGCGCCAGCAGCCAGGGGAGACAGGGCGGGTTCTTTCCGGACTATGGCTACACCTTC. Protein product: CASSQGRQGGFFPDYGYTF.

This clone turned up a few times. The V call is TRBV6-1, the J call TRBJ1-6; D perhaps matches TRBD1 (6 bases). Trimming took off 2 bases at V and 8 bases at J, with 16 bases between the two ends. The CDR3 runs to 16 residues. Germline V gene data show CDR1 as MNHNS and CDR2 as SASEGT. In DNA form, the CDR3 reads TGTGCCAGCAGTGAATCATCAGGGGAAGGGTATTCACCCCTCCACTTT. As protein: CASSESSGEGYSPLHF.

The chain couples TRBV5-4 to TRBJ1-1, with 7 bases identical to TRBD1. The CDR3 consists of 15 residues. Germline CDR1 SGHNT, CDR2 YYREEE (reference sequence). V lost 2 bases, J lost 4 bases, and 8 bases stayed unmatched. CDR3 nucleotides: TGTGCCAGCAGCTTTCAAGGAGGGGGCGGCACTGAAGCTTTCTTT. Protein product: CASSFQGGGGTEAFF.

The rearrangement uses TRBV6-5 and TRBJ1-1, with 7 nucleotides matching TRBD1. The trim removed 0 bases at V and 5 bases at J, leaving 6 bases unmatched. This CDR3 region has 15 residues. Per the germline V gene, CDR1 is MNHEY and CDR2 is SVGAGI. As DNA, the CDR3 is TGTGCCAGCAGTTACTCGGACAGGCCGAGAACTGAAGCTTTCTTT. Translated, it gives CASSYSDRPRTEAFF.

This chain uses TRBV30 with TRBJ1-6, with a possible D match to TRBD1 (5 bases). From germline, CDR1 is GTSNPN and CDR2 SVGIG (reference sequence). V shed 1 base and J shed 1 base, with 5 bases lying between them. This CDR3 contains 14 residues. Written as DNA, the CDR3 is TGTGCCTGGAGTGAGGGGTCCTATAATTCACCCCTCCACTTT. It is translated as CAWSEGSYNSPLHF.

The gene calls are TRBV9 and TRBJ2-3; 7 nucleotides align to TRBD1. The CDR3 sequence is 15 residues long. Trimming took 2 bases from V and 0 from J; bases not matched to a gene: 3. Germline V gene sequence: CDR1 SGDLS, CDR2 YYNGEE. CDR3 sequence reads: CASSVEGASTDTQYF. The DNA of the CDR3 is TGTGCCAGCAGCGTCGAGGGGGCTAGCACAGATACGCAGTATTTT.

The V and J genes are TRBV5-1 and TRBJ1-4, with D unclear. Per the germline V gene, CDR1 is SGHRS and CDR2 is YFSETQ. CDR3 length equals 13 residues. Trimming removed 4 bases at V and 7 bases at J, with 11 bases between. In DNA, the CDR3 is TGCGCCAGCAGCGATAAAACGGGTGAAAAACTGTTTTTT. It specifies CASSDKTGEKLFF.

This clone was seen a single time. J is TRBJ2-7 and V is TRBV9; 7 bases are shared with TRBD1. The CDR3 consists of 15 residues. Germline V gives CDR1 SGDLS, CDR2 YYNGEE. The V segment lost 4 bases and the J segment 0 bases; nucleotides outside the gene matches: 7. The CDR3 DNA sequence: TGTGCCAGCAGCATCGGACAGGACAACTCCTACGAGCAGTACTTC. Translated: CASSIGQDNSYEQYF.

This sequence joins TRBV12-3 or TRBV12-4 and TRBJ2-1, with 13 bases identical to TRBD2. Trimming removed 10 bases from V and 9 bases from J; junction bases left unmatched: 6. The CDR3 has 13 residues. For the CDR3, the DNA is TGTGCCATCCGACTAGCGGGAGGTGCTGAGCAGTTCTTC. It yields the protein CAIRLAGGAEQFF.

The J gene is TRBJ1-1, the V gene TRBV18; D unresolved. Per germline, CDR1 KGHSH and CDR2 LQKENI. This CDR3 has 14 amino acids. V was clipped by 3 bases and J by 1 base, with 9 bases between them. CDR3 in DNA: TGTGCCAGCTCACCGGACGTATCGAACACTGAAGCTTTCTTT. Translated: CASSPDVSNTEAFF.

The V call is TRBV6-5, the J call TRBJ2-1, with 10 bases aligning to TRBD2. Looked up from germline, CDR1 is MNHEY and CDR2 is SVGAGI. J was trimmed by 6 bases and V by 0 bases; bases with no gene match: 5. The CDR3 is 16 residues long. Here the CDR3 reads CASSYSGTSVGNEQFF. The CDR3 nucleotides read TGTGCCAGCAGTTACTCGGGGACTAGCGTCGGCAATGAGCAGTTCTTC.

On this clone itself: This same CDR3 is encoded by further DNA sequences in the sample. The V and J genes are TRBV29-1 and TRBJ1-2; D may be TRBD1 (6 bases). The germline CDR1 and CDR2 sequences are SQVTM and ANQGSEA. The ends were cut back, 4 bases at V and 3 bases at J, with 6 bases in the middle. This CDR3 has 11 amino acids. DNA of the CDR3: TGCAGCGTTGGACAGGACTATGGCTACACCTTC. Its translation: CSVGQDYGYTF.